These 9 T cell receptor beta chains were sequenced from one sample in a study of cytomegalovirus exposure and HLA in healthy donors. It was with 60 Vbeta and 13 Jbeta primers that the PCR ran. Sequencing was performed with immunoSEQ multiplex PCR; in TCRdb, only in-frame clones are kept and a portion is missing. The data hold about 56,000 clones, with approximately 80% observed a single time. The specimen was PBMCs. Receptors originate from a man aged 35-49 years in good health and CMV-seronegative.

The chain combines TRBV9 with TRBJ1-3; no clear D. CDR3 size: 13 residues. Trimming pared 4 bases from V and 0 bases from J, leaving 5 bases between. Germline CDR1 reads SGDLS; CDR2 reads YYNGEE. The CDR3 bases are TGTGCCAGCAGCTCTAGCTCTGGAAACACCATATATTTT. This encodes CASSSSSGNTIYF.

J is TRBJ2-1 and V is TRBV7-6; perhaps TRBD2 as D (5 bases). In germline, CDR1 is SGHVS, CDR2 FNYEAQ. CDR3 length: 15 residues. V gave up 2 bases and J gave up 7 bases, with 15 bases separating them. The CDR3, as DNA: TGTGCCAGCAGCTTAACCGGGATCTCCTTTAATGAGCAGTTCTTC. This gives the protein CASSLTGISFNEQFF.

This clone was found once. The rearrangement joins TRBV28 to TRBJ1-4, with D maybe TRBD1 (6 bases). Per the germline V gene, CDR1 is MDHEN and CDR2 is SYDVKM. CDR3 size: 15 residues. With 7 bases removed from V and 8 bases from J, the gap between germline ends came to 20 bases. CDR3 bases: TGTGCCAGCACCACCCCCCTTGGCGGGGGCGAAAAACTGTTTTTT. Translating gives CASTTPLGGGEKLFF. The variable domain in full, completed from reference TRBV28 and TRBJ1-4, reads DVKVTQSSRYLVKRTGEKVFLECVQDMDHENMFWYRQDPGLGLRLIYFSYDVKMKEKGDIPEGYSVSREKKERFSLILESASTNQTSMYLCASTTPLGGGEKLFFGSGTQLSVL.

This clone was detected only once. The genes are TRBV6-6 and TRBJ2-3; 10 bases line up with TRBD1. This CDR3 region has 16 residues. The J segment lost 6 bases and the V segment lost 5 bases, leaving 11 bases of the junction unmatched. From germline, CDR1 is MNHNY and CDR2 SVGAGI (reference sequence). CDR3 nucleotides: TGTGCCAGCAGTCCCGACGGACAGGGGGTAGCGGATACGCAGTATTTT. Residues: CASSPDGQGVADTQYF.

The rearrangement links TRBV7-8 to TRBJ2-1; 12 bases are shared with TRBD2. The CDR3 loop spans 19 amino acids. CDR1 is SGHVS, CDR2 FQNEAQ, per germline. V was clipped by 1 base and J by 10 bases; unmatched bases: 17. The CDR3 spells CASSLVLPVLAGGPGEQFF. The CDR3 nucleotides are TGTGCCAGCAGCTTAGTCTTGCCGGTGCTAGCGGGGGGGCCTGGAGAGCAGTTCTTC.

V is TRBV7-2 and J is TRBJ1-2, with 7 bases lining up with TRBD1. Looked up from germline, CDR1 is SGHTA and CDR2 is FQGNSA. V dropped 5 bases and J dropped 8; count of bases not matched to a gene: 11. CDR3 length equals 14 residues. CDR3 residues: CASSQGGGYGGYTF. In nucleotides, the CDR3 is TGTGCCAGCAGCCAGGGGGGAGGCTATGGGGGCTACACCTTC.

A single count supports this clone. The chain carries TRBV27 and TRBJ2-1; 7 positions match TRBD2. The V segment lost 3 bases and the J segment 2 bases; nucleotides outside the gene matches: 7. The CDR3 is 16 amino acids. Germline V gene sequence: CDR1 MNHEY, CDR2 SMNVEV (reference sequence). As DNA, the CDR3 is TGTGCCAGCAGTTTGGGAGCGGGGAAGGCCTACAATGAGCAGTTCTTC. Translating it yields CASSLGAGKAYNEQFF.

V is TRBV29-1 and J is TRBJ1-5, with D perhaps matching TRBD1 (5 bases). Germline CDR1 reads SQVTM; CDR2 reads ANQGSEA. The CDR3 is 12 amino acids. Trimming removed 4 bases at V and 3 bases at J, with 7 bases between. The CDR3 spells CSVAGDNQPQHF. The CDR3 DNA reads TGCAGCGTTGCGGGGGACAATCAGCCCCAGCATTTT.

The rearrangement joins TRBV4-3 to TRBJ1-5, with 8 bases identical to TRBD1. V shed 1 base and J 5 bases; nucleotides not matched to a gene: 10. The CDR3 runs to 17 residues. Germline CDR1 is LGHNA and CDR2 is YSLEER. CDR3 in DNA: TGCGCCAGCAGCCAAGGAAAGGACAGGGCTATGGATCAGCCCCAGCATTTT. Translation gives CASSQGKDRAMDQPQHF.